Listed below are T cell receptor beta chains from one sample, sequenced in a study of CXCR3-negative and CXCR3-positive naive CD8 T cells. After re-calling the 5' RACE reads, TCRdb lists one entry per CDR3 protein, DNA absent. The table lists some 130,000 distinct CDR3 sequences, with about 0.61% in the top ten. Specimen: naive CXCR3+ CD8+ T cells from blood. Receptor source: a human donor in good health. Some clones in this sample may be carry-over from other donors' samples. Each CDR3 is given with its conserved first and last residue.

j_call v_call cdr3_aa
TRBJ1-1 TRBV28 CASSPILNTEAFF
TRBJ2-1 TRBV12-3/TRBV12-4 CASSLRGLMEWEQFF
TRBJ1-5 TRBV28 CASTPRTGGNDQPQHF
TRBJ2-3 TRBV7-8 CASSLVTRVDTQYF
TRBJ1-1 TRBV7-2 CASSQKLGSVRHTEAFF
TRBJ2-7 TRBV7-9 CASSSPMSGNEQYF
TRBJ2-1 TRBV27 CASSGSYNEQFF
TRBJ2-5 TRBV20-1 CSASVGRGLQETQYF
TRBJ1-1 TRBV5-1 CASSPWGQMNTEAFF
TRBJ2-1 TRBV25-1 CACSEGQGAENEQFF
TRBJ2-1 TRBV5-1 CASRGTAYNEQFF
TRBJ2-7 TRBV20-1 CSARWAKGYEQYF
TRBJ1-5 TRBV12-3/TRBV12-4 CASSLPGQPQHF
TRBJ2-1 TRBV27 CASSSIPYNEQFF
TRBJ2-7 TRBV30 CAWSFGEGSYEQYF
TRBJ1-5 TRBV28 CASSLWAGEGNQPQHF
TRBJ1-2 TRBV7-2 CASSQGVWNPTGYGYTF
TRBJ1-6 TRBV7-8 CASSLAGAPNSPLHF
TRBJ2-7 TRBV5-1 CASSPKGGPYEQYF
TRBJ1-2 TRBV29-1 CSVAGQGTNYGYTF
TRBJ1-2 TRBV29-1 CSVMDRVHGYTF
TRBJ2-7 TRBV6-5 CASSPGASYEQYF
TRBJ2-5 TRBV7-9 CASSLGDWATQYF
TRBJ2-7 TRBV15 CATSTGTEQYF
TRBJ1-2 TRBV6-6 CASEPRTGSYGYTF
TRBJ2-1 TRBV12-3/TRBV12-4 CASSSPTGTDQLF
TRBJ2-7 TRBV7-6 CASSLEDYPTYEQYF
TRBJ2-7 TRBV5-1 CASSGDYEQYF
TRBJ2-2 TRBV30 CAWIGGNTGELFF
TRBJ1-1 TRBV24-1 CATSAEARDRGSMNTEAFF
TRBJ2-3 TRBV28 CASARTDTQYF
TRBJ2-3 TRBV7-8 CASSPPDRGTDTQYF
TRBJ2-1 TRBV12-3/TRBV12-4 CASSPGRGNEQFF
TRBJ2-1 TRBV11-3 CASSPDSEPWNEQFF
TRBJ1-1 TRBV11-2 CASSPQGGGTEAFF
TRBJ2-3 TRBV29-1 CSVGLAGDGMGTQYF
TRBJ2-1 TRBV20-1 CSARDVGLYNEQFF
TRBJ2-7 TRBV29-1 CSVVGAGPNEQYF
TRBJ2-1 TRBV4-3 CASSQVGAGGHNEQFF
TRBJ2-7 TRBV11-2 CASSFSQASYEQYF
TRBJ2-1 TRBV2 CASSEDGIGGSREQFF
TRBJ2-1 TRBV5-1 CASSPSSGMTHEQFF
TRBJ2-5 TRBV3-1 CASSDIYGRTDGETQYF
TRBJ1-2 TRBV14 CASSQVHGLANYGYTF
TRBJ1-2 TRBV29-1 CSVASTAGYTF